This entry describes one T cell receptor (beta chain). The antigen is unknown. Germline CDR1 and CDR2: SGHDT and YYEEEE. Trimming shortened V by 2 bases and J by 10 bases, and 7 bases separated the two germline ends. This CDR3 is built from 11 residues. These data come from a study of T-cell memory formation after mild COVID-19. TCRdb re-called the 5' RACE reads with MiXCR, one entry per CDR3 protein. The sample includes 400,000 or so distinct CDR3 sequences, roughly 20% of them seen just once. Study results and caveats: Largely, contracting CD4+ clones fell within CM and EM, and contracting CD8+ clones within EMRA. Clones that got smaller from day 15 to 85 had even CD4/CD8, while clones growing later tipped toward CD4+. Pre-infection memory carried some responding clones, suggesting that cross-reactive memory joined.

The rearrangement links TRBV5-6 to TRBJ2-1, with D hard to call. This receptor was taken from an adult woman who had mild COVID-19 (a few samples of this study predate the infection). Cell type and time point are not known. Sequenced input: PBMCs or a T cell subset sorted from them (not recorded which). The CDR3 spells CASSLPPEQFF. CDR3 coding DNA: TGTGCCAGCAGCTTACCGCCCGAGCAGTTCTTC.